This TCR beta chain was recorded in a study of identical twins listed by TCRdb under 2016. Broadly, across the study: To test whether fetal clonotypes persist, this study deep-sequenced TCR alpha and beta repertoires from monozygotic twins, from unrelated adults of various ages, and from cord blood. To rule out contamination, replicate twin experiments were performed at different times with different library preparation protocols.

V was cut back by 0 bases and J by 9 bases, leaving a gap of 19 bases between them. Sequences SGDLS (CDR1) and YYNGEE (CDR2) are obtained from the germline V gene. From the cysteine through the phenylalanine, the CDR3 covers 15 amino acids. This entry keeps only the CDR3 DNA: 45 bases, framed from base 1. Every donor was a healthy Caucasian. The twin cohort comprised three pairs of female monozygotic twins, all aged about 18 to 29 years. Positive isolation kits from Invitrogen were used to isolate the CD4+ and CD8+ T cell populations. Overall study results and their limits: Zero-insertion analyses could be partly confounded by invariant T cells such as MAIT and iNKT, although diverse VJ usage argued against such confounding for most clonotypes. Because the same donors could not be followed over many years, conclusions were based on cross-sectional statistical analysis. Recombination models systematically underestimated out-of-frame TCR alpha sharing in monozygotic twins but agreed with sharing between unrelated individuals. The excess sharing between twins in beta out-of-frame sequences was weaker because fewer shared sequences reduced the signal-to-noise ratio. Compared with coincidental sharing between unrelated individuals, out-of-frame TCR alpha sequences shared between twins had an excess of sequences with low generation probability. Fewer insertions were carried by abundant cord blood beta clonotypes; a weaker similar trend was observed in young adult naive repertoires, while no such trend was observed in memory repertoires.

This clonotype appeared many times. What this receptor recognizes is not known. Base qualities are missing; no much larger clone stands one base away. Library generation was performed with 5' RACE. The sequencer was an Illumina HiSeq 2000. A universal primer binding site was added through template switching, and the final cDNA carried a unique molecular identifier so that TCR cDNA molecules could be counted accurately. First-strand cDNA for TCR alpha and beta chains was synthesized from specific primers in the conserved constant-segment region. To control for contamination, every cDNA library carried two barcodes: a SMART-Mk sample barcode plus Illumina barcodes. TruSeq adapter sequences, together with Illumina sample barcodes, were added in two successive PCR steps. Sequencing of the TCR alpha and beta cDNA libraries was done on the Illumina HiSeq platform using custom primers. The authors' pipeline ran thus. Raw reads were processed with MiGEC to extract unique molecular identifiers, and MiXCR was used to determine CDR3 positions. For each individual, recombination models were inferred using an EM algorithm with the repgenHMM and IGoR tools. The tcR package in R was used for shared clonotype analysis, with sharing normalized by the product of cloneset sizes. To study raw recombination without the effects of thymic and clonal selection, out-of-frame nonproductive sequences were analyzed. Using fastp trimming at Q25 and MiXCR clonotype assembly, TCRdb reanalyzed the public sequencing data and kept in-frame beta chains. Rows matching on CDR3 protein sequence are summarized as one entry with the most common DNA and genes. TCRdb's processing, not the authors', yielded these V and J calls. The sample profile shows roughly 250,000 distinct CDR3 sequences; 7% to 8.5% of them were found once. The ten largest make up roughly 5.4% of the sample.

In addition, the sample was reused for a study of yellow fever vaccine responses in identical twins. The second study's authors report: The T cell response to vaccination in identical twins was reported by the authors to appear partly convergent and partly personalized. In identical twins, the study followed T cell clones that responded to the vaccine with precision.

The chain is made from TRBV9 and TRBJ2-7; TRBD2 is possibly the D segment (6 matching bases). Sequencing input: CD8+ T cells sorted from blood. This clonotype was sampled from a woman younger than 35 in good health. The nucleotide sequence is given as TGTGCCAGCAGCGTAGGGACGGGAGTGCCTGCTGTGCAGTACTTC. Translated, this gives CASSVGTGVPAVQYF.